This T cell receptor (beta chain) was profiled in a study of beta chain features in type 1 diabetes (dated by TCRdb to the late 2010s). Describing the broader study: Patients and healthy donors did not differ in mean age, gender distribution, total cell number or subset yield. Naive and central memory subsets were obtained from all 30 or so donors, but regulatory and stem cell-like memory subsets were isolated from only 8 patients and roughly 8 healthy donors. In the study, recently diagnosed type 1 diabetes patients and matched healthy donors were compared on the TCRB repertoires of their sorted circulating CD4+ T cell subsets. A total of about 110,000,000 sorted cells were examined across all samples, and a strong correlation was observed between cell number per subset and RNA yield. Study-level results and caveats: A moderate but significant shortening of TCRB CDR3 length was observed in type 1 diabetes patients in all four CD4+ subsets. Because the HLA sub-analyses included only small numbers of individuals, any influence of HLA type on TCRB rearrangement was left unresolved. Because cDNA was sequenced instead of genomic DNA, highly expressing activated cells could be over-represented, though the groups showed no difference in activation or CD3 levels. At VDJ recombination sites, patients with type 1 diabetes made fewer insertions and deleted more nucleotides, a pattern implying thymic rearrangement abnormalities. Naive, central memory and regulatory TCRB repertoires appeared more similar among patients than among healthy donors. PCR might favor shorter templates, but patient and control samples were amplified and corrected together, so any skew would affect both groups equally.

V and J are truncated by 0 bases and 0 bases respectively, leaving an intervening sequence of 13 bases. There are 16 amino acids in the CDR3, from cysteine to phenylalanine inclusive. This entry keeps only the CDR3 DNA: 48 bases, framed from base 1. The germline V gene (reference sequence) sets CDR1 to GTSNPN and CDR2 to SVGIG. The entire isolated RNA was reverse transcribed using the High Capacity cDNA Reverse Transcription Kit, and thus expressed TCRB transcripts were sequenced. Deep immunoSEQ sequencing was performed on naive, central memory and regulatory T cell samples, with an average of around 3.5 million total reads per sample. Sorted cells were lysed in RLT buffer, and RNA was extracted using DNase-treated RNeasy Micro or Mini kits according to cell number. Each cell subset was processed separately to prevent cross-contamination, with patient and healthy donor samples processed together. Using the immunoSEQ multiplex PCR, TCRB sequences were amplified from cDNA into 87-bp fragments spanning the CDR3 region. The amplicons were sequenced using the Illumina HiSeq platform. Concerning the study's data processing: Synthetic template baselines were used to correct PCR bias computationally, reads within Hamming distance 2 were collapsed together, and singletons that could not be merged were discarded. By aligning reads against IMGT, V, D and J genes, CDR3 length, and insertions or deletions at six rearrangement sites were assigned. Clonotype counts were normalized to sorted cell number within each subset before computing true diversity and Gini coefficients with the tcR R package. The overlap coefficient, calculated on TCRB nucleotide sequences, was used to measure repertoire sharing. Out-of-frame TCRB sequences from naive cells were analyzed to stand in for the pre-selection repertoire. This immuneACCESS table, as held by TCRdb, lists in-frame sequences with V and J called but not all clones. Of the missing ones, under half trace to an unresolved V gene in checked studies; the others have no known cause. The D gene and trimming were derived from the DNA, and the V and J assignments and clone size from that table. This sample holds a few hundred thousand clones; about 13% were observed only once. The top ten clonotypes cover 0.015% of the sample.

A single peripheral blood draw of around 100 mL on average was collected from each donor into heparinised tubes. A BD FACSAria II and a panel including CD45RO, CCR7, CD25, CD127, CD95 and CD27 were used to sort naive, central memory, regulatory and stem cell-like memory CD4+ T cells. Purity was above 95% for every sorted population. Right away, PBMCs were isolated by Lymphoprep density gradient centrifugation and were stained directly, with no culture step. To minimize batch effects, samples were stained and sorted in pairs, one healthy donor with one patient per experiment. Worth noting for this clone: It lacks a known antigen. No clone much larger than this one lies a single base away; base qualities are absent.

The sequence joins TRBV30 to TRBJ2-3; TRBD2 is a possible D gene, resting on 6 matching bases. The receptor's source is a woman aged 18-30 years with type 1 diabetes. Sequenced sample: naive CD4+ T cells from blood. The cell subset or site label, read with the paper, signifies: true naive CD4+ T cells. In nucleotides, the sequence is TGTGCCTGGAGTGTTCCGGGACTGTCGAGCACAGATACGCAGTATTTT. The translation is CAWSVPGLSSTDTQYF.